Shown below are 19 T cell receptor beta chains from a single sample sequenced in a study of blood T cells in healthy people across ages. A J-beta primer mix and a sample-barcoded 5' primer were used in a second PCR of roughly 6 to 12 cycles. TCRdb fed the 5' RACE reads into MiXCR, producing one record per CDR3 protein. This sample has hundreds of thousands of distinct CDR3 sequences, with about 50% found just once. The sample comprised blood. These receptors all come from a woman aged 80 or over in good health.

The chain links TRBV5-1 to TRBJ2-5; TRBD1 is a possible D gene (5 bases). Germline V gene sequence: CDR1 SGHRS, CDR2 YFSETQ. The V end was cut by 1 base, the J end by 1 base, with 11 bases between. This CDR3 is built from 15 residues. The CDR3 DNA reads TGCGCCAGCAGCTTGAACGCAGGGCCCCAAGAGACCCAGTACTTC. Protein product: CASSLNAGPQETQYF.

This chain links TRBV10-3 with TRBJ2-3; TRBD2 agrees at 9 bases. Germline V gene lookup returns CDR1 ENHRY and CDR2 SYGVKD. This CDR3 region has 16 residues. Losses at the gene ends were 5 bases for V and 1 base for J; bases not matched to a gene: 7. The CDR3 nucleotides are TGTGCCATCAGTTCCCCGGCTAGCGGGGGCACAGATACGCAGTATTTT. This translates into CAISSPASGGTDTQYF.

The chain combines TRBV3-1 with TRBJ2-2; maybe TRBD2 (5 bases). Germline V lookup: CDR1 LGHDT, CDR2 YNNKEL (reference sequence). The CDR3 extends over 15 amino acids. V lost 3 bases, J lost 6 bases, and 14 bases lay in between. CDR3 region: CASSHEGPLAGELFF. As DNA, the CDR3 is TGTGCCAGCAGCCATGAGGGCCCGCTAGCCGGGGAGCTGTTTTTT.

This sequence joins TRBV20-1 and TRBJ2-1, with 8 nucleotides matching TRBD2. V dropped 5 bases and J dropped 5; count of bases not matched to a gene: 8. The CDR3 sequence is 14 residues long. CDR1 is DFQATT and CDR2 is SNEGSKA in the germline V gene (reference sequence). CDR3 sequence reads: CSAALAASHNEQFF. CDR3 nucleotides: TGCAGTGCTGCACTAGCGGCAAGCCACAATGAGCAGTTCTTC.

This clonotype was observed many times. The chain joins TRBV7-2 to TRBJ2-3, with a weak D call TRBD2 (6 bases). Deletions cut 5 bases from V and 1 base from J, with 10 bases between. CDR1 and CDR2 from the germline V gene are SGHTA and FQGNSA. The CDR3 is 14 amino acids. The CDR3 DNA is TGTGCCAGCAGCATTGGCGGGGGCACAGATACGCAGTATTTT. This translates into CASSIGGGTDTQYF.

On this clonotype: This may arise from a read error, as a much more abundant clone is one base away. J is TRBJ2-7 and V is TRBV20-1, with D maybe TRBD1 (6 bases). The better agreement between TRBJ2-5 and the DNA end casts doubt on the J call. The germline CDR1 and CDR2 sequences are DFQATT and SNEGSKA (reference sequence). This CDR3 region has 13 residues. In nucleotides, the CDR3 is TGCAGTGCTAGATTCAACAGGGAAGAGACCCAGTACTTC. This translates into CSARFNREETQYF.

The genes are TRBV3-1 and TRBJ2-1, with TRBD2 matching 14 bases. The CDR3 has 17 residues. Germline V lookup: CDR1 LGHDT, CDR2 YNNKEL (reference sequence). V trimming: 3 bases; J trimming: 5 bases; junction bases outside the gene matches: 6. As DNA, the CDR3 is TGTGCCAGCAGCCAGAGATGGGGACTAGCGGGAGACAATGAGCAGTTCTTC. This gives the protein CASSQRWGLAGDNEQFF.

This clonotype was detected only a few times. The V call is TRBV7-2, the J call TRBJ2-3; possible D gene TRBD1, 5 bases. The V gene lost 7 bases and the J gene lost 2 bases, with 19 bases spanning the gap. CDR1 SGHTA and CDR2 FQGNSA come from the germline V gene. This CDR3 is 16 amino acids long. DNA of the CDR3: TGTGCCAGCAACCGAAGGGGCCGCGGCCCCACAGATACGCAGTATTTT. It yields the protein CASNRRGRGPTDTQYF. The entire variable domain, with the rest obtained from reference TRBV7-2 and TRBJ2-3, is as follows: GAGVSQSPSNKVTEKGKDVELRCDPISGHTALYWYRQSLGQGLEFLIYFQGNSAPDKSGLPSDRFSAERTGGSVSTLTIQRTQQEDSAVYLCASNRRGRGPTDTQYFGPGTRLTVL.

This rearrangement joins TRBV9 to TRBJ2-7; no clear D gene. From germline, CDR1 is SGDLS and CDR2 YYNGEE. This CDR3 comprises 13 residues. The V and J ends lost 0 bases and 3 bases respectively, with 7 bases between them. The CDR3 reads CASSVGHDYEQYF. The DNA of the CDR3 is TGTGCCAGCAGCGTAGGTCATGACTACGAGCAGTACTTC.

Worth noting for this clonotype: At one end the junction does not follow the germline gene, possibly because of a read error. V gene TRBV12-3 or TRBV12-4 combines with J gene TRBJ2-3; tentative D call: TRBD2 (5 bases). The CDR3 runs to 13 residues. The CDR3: CASAREGTDTEYF. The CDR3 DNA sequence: TGTGCCAGCGCAAGAGAGGGCACAGATACGGAGTATTTT.

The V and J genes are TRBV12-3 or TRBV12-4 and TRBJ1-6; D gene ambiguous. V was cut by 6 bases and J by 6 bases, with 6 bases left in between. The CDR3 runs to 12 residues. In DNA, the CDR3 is TGTGCCAGCAGAAGTGGTAATTCACCCCTCCACTTT. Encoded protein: CASRSGNSPLHF.

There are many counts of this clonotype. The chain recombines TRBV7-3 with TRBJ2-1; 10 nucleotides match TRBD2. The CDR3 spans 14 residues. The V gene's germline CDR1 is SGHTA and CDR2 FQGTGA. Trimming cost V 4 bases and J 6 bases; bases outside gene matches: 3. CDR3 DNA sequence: TGTGCCAGCAGCTCCGGGACTAGCGCCAATGAGCAGTTCTTC. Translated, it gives CASSSGTSANEQFF.

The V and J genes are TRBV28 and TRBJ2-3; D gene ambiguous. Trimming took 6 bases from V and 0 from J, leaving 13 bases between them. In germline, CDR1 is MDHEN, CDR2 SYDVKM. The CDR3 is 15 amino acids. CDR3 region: CASSLTANSTDTQYF. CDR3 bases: TGTGCCAGCAGCCTAACCGCCAATAGCACAGATACGCAGTATTTT.

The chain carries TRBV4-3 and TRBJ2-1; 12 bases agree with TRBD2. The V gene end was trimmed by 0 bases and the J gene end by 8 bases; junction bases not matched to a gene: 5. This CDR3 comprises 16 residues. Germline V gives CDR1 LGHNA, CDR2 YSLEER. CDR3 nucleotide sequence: TGCGCCAGCAGCCAAGAGACTAGCGGGAGTTTCTATGAGCAGTTCTTC. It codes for CASSQETSGSFYEQFF.

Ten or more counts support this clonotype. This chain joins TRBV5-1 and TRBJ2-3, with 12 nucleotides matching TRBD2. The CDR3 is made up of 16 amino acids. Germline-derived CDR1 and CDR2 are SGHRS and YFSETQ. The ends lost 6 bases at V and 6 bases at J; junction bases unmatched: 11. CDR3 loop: CASIPSSGGASDTQYF. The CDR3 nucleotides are TGCGCCAGCATCCCATCTAGCGGGGGGGCCTCGGATACGCAGTATTTT.

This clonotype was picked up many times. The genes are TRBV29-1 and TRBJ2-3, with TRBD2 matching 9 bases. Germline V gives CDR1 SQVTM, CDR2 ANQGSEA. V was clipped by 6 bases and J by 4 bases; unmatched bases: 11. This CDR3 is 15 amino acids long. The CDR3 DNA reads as TGCAGCGTAACCGGGACTAGCAGGACCCCAGATACGCAGTATTTT. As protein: CSVTGTSRTPDTQYF.

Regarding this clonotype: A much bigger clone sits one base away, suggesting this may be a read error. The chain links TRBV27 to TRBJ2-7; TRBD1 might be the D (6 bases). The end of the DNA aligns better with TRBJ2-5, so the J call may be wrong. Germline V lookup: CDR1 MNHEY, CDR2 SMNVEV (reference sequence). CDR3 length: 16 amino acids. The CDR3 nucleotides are TGTGCCAGCAGTGCACGGTTGCAGGGGCAGATAGAGACCCAGTACTTC. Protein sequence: CASSARLQGQIETQYF.

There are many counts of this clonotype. The CDR3 bases are TGTGCCAGCAGCCAAGAGTTTGGAGGGGGGTCAGGCAATCAGCCCCAGCATTTT. This codes for CASSQEFGGGSGNQPQHF. The chain links TRBV4-2 to TRBJ1-5, with D possibly matching TRBD1 (6 bases). This CDR3 spans 18 amino acids. In germline, CDR1 is LGHNA, CDR2 YNFKEQ. Trimming stripped 0 bases from V and 2 bases from J, with 17 bases between.

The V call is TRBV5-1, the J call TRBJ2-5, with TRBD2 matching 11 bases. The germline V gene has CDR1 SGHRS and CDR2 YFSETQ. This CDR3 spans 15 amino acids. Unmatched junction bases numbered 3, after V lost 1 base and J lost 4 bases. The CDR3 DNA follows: TGCGCCAGCAGCTTGACTAGCGGGAGCGGAGAGACCCAGTACTTC. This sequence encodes CASSLTSGSGETQYF.